The T cell receptor beta chain under discussion was sequenced for a study of T cells expressing NK-cell markers. Background on the study: Obtained from sorted CD3+CD56+NKG2C+, CD3+CD56+NKG2C- and CD3+CD56-NKG2C+ T cells were the TCR beta repertoires. With respect to HCMV, most of the eight sequenced donors were seropositive, and one was seronegative. General study results and limits: Four donors likewise had their CD3+CD56-NKG2C+ fraction led by these clonotypes.

A note on this clonotype: Its antigen remains unknown.

The TCR beta cDNA came from 5'RACE template switching with UMIs. TCRdb re-called the 5' RACE reads, yielding one record per CDR3 amino acid sequence without DNA. This repertoire includes roughly 430,000 distinct CDR3 sequences. The CDR3 is 15 residues long. Germline CDR1 reads SGHAT; CDR2 reads FQNNGV. The clonotype originates from a woman aged 18 to 75 in good health. The chain recombines TRBV11-2 with TRBJ2-5. Sequencing was done on a sample of blood T cells: a sorted CD56 or NKG2C T cell subset, CD4+ or CD8+ T cells, or bulk PBMC T cells (not recorded which). Here the CDR3 reads CASSLVPSYQETQYF.